One sample yielded the 20 T cell receptor beta chains listed below, sequenced in a study of CD4 T cells in relation to SARS-CoV-2 and coronaviruses. Profiling relied on immunoSEQ multiplex PCR, and the TCRdb table lists in-frame clones only, not all of them. Among some 40,000 clones, roughly 80% were seen once, and the ten largest hold about 20%. These receptors have no identified antigens. Sequenced sample: memory CD4+ T cells from PBMCs, cultured in vitro. The receptors were gathered from an adult with COVID-19.

V is TRBV15 and J is TRBJ2-4, with TRBD2 as a possible D gene (6 bases). Germline V gene lookup returns CDR1 LNHNV and CDR2 YYDKDF (reference sequence). This CDR3 has 14 amino acids. Trimming pared 1 base from V and 10 bases from J, leaving 14 bases between. Here the CDR3 reads CATSRARAGRIQYF. The DNA for the CDR3 is TGTGCCACCAGCAGAGCTCGGGCGGGGCGTATTCAGTACTTC.

The rearrangement joins TRBV5-1 to TRBJ2-5, with 13 nucleotides matching TRBD2. This CDR3 comprises 16 residues. Looked up from germline, CDR1 is SGHRS and CDR2 is YFSETQ. Trimming took 3 bases from V and 1 from J; bases not matched to a gene: 3. CDR3 sequence (DNA): TGCGCCAGCAGCTACTGGACTAGCGGGAGCCAAGAGACCCAGTACTTC. Its translation is CASSYWTSGSQETQYF.

The chain carries TRBV5-1 and TRBJ2-2, with 9 bases identical to TRBD1. From germline, CDR1 is SGHRS and CDR2 YFSETQ. The CDR3 sequence is 15 residues long. Losses at the gene ends were 2 bases for V and 7 bases for J; bases not matched to a gene: 6. The CDR3 region is CASSFGQGSVGELFF. CDR3 nucleotide sequence: TGCGCCAGCAGCTTCGGACAGGGGTCTGTCGGGGAGCTGTTTTTT.

The chain has TRBV12-5 and TRBJ1-3; possible D gene TRBD1, 5 bases. Per the germline V gene, CDR1 is LGHNT and CDR2 is FRNRAP. This CDR3 spans 18 amino acids. The CDR3 reads CASSHKIRGRRSGNTIYF. The CDR3 region has the DNA TGTGCCAGTAGCCATAAAATCCGGGGCCGCCGCTCTGGAAACACCATATATTTT.

The genes are TRBV7-9 and TRBJ2-3; 7 nucleotides match TRBD2. The CDR3 is 14 amino acids. CDR1 and CDR2 from the germline V gene are SEHNR and FQNEAQ (reference sequence). The V gene end was trimmed by 5 bases and the J gene end by 3 bases; junction bases not matched to a gene: 5. The DNA for the CDR3 is TGTGCCAGCAGCCCCGGACTAGAAACAGATACGCAGTATTTT. Its translation is CASSPGLETDTQYF.

This clone was recorded only once. The junction shows a germline mismatch at one end, possibly a read error. The chain recombines TRBV5-5 with TRBJ1-1; possibly TRBD1 for D (6 bases). Germline loops: CDR1 SGHKS, CDR2 YYEKEE (reference sequence). This CDR3 region has 17 residues. The CDR3 reads CASSPNPGGAENIEAFF. Written as DNA, the CDR3 is TGTGCCAGCAGCCCAAACCCCGGGGGCGCAGAGAACATTGAAGCTTTCTTT.

The chain is built from TRBV18 and TRBJ2-1; tentatively, D is TRBD1 (6 bases). V shed 3 bases and J shed 0 bases, with 18 bases lying between them. Germline assignment: CDR1 KGHSH and CDR2 LQKENI. The CDR3 is made up of 18 amino acids. CDR3 sequence: CASSPTDRIYSSYNEQFF. The CDR3, as DNA: TGTGCCAGCTCACCTACCGACAGGATCTATAGCTCCTACAATGAGCAGTTCTTC.

This sequence joins TRBV15 and TRBJ1-1, with 10 bases matching TRBD1. V gave up 0 bases and J gave up 1 base; unmatched junction bases: 11. Germline V CDR1 and CDR2: LNHNV, YYDKDF (reference sequence). The CDR3 has 19 amino acids. The CDR3 here is CATSRDGRGQGEANTEAFF. CDR3 nucleotide sequence: TGTGCCACCAGCAGAGATGGGAGAGGACAGGGGGAGGCGAACACTGAAGCTTTCTTT.

This chain connects TRBV19 to TRBJ1-5; 7 nucleotides line up with TRBD1. Germline V gene lookup returns CDR1 LNHDA and CDR2 SQIVND (reference sequence). V was pared by 7 bases and J by 7 bases, with 7 bases of the junction left unmatched. The CDR3 has 13 residues. CDR3 DNA sequence: TGTGCCAGTACCTCGGACAGGACCCAGCCCCAGCATTTT. This encodes CASTSDRTQPQHF.

This rearrangement joins TRBV20-1 to TRBJ1-1; no firm D call. CDR1 and CDR2 (germline): DFQATT, SNEGSKA (reference sequence). V lost 0 bases and J lost 8, with 4 bases in between. This CDR3 has 10 residues. The CDR3 DNA reads TGCAGTGCTAGAGATCAGGAAGCTTTCTTT. It translates to CSARDQEAFF.

The table lists this clone with a few counts. This rearrangement joins TRBV29-1 to TRBJ2-1; D is uncertain. V was trimmed by 3 bases and J by 6 bases, leaving 15 bases between them. Germline V CDR1 and CDR2: SQVTM, ANQGSEA. The CDR3 length is 14 residues. CDR3: CSVDDGRVVNEQFF. The CDR3 DNA reads as TGCAGCGTTGATGATGGCCGGGTAGTCAATGAGCAGTTCTTC.

The rearrangement links TRBV3-1 (or the pseudogene TRBV3-2) to TRBJ2-6; D is undetermined. The V gene's germline CDR1 is LGHDT and CDR2 YNNKEL (reference sequence). The CDR3 runs 16 residues. Trimming left V 4 bases short and J 1 base short, with 11 bases between. The CDR3 here is CASSRDSGSGANVLTF. The DNA for the CDR3 is TGTGCCAGCAGCCGCGATTCTGGGTCTGGGGCCAACGTCCTGACTTTC.

The chain uses TRBV28 and TRBJ2-7; TRBD2 might be the D (5 bases). The germline gives CDR1 MDHEN, CDR2 SYDVKM. The ends were cut back, 2 bases at V and 3 bases at J, with 8 bases in the middle. The CDR3 runs to 13 residues. CDR3 nucleotide sequence: TGTGCCAGCAGTTTAAGTAGCGACTACGAGCAGTACTTC. It specifies CASSLSSDYEQYF.

The chain has TRBV28 and TRBJ1-2, with 7 bases matching TRBD1. The CDR3 spans 13 residues. V shed 6 bases, J shed 5 bases, and the junction held 6 bases outside the gene matches. Germline values: CDR1 MDHEN, CDR2 SYDVKM. CDR3 coding DNA: TGTGCCAGCAGCCGACAGGGTCCATATGGCTACACCTTC. Its translation: CASSRQGPYGYTF.

V is TRBV11-2 and J is TRBJ2-1; the D call may be TRBD1 or TRBD2 (5 bases each). The germline V gene encodes CDR1 SGHAT and CDR2 FQNNGV. V gave up 5 bases and J gave up 4 bases, with 15 bases separating them. This CDR3 has 15 amino acids. The CDR3 here is CASSPRRGFYNEQFF. As DNA, the CDR3 is TGTGCCAGCAGCCCTAGACGGGGCTTTTACAATGAGCAGTTCTTC.

The rearrangement joins TRBV28 to TRBJ2-1, with 8 bases that match TRBD2. This CDR3 has 15 residues. Germline assignment: CDR1 MDHEN and CDR2 SYDVKM. V lost 5 bases to trimming and J lost 8 bases; unmatched junction nucleotides: 11. CDR3 protein: CASSLGTRGWDEQFF. The CDR3 DNA sequence: TGTGCCAGCAGTCTAGGGACTAGGGGTTGGGATGAGCAGTTCTTC.

V and J are TRBV5-1 and TRBJ2-1, with D possibly being TRBD2 (6 bases). Germline CDR1 reads SGHRS; CDR2 reads YFSETQ. The CDR3 loop spans 15 amino acids. Trimming removed 4 bases from V and 3 bases from J, with 14 bases in between. The CDR3 region is CASSPGSGIYNEQFF. The DNA for the CDR3 is TGCGCCAGCAGCCCCGGGAGCGGAATCTACAATGAGCAGTTCTTC.

The rearrangement uses TRBV7-9 and TRBJ2-1; D possibly uses TRBD1 or TRBD2 (5 bases each). V lost 4 bases and J 10 bases, leaving 14 bases between the germline ends. Germline CDR1 is SEHNR and CDR2 is FQNEAQ (reference sequence). CDR3 length equals 13 residues. The CDR3 region is CASSWGRGGEQFF. CDR3 in DNA: TGTGCCAGCAGCTGGGGCCGGGGCGGGGAGCAGTTCTTC.

The chain combines TRBV5-6 with TRBJ2-1, with 8 bases identical to TRBD2. The CDR3 sequence is 14 residues long. Germline assignment: CDR1 SGHDT and CDR2 YYEEEE. The V and J ends lost 2 bases and 4 bases, in that order; junction bases with no gene match: 2. CDR3 DNA: TGTGCCAGCAGCTTACCGGGGGGGTACAATGAGCAGTTCTTC. This sequence encodes CASSLPGGYNEQFF.

The DNA for the CDR3 is TGTGCCAGCCTCGGGCAACGGGACGGCGCTAACTATGGCTACACCTTC. It is translated as CASLGQRDGANYGYTF. The chain uses TRBV28 and TRBJ1-2, with TRBD1 as a possible D gene (5 bases). Germline V lookup: CDR1 MDHEN, CDR2 SYDVKM. The CDR3 has 16 residues. The V end lost 8 bases, the J end lost 0 bases, and 19 bases lay between the germline ends.